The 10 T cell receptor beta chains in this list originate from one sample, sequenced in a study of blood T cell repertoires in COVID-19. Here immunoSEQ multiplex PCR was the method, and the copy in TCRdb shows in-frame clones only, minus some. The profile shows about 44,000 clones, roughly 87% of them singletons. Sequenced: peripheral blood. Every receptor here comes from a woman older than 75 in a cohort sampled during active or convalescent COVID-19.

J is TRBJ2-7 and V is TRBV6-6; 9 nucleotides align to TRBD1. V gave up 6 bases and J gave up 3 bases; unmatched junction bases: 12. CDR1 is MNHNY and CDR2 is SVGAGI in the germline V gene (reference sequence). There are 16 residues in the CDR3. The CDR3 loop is CASSQWRDRAFYEQYF. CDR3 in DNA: TGTGCCAGCAGCCAGTGGAGGGACAGGGCCTTCTACGAGCAGTACTTC.

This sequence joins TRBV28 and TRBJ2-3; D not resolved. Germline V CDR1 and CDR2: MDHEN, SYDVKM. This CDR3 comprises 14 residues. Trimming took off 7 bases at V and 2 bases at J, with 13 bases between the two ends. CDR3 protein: CASKVGGPTDTQYF. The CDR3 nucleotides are TGTGCCAGCAAAGTAGGTGGGCCCACAGATACGCAGTATTTT.

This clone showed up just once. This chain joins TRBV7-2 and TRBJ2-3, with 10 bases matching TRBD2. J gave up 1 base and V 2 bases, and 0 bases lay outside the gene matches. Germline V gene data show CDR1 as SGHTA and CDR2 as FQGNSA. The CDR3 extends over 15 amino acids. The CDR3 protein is CASSLLAGGTDTQYF. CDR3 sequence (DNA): TGTGCCAGCAGCTTACTAGCGGGGGGCACAGATACGCAGTATTTT. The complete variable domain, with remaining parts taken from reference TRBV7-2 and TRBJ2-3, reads GAGVSQSPSNKVTEKGKDVELRCDPISGHTALYWYRQSLGQGLEFLIYFQGNSAPDKSGLPSDRFSAERTGGSVSTLTIQRTQQEDSAVYLCASSLLAGGTDTQYFGPGTRLTVL.

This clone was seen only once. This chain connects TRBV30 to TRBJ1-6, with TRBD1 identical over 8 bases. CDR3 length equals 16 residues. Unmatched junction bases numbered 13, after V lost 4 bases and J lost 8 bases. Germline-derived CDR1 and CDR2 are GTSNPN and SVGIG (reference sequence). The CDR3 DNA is TGTGCCTGGATGGGACAGGTGATGGTTTGGGATTCACCCCTCCACTTT. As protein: CAWMGQVMVWDSPLHF.

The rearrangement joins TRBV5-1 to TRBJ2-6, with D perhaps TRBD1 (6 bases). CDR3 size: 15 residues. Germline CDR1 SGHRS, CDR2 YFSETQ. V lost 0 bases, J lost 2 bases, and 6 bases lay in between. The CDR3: CASSLDRAGANVLTF. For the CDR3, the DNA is TGCGCCAGCAGCTTGGACAGGGCTGGGGCCAACGTCCTGACTTTC.

The CDR3 nucleotides read TGTGCCAGCAGTTACCACCCCACAGGGACTGAAGCTTTCTTT. As protein: CASSYHPTGTEAFF. This rearrangement joins TRBV6-6 to TRBJ1-1, with a tentative D call TRBD1 (6 bases). The CDR3 consists of 14 residues. V lost 2 bases to trimming and J lost 5 bases, with 12 bases between them. Per germline, CDR1 MNHNY and CDR2 SVGAGI (reference sequence).

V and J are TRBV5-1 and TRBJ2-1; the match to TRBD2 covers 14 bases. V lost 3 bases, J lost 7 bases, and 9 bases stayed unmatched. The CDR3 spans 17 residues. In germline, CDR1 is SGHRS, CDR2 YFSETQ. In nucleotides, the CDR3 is TGCGCCAGCAGCTCAACTGGGACTAGCGGGAGTGAAAATGAGCAGTTCTTC. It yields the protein CASSSTGTSGSENEQFF.

As DNA, the CDR3 is TGTGCCAGCAGCTTATCGGGGGGGCGTAACTATGGCTACACCTTC. Translating it yields CASSLSGGRNYGYTF. V and J are TRBV7-2 and TRBJ1-2; a weak D match, TRBD1 (6 bases). Germline CDR1 SGHTA, CDR2 FQGNSA. Trimming removed 2 bases at V and 1 base at J, with 11 bases between. This CDR3 comprises 15 residues.

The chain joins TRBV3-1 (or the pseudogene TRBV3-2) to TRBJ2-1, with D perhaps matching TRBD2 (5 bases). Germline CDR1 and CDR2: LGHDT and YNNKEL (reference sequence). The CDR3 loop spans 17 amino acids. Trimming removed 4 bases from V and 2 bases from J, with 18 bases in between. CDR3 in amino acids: CASSLDRGSKTYNEQFF. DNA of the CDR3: TGTGCCAGCAGCCTAGACCGGGGTAGCAAAACCTACAATGAGCAGTTCTTC.

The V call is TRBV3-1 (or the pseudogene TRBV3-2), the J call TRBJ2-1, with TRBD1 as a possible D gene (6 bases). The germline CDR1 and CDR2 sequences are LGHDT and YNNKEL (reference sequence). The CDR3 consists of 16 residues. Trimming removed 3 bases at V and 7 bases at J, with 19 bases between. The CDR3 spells CASSHRTERGWNEQFF. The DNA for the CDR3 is TGTGCCAGCAGCCATCGGACGGAAAGGGGGTGGAATGAGCAGTTCTTC.